This passage covers 26 T cell receptor beta chains from one sample sequenced in a study of radiation and T cells in renal cell carcinoma. Stated time point: baseline pretreatment blood. The sample's treatment: 15 Gy SBRT to primary tumor, nephrectomy 4 weeks later. TCRdb's copy holds only in-frame clones and misses some; the assay was immunoSEQ multiplex PCR. The table has about 130,000 clones, about 88% seen once. This sample comprised blood, obtained from a patient whose treatment included radiotherapy and nephrectomy. The receptor source for this set is a woman in her forties or fifties with renal cell carcinoma.

The V gene is TRBV18, the J gene TRBJ2-1, with 12 positions matching TRBD2. Germline assignment: CDR1 KGHSH and CDR2 LQKENI. V lost 5 bases, J lost 10 bases, and 12 bases stayed unmatched. The CDR3 sequence is 16 residues long. In DNA, the CDR3 is TGTGCCAGCTCAGCGCCTTCTAGCGGGGGGGCGAGGGAGCAGTTCTTC. It encodes CASSAPSSGGAREQFF.

Remarks on this clone: One end of the junction varies from germline; a read error may be responsible. This rearrangement joins TRBV7-7 to TRBJ1-1, with TRBD1 matching over 8 bases. Per the germline V gene, CDR1 is SSHAT and CDR2 is FNYEAQ (reference sequence). The CDR3 is 15 residues long. CDR3 sequence (DNA): TGTGCTAGCAGCCCAGTGACAGGGGTTAACACTGAAGCTTTCTTT. As protein: CASSPVTGVNTEAFF.

The rearrangement joins TRBV29-1 to TRBJ2-1; D call uncertain. V shed 6 bases and J shed 4 bases, with 10 bases lying between them. Germline loops: CDR1 SQVTM, CDR2 ANQGSEA. This CDR3 has 12 residues. CDR3 loop: CSVGDGYNEQFF. The DNA for the CDR3 is TGCAGCGTAGGCGACGGATACAATGAGCAGTTCTTC.

The chain employs TRBV18 and TRBJ1-2; TRBD1 agrees at 8 bases. Germline V gene sequence: CDR1 KGHSH, CDR2 LQKENI. The CDR3 extends over 13 amino acids. With V trimmed by 5 bases and J by 8 bases, 7 bases remained unmatched. The CDR3 here is CASSSDGTGGYTF. For the CDR3, the DNA is TGTGCCAGCTCATCCGACGGGACAGGAGGCTACACCTTC.

The CDR3, as DNA: TGTGCCAGCTCACCAGCGCCACAGGCGGAAGAGACCCAGTACTTC. Translated: CASSPAPQAEETQYF. The rearrangement uses TRBV18 and TRBJ2-5; D is possibly TRBD1 (5 bases). The CDR3 is made up of 15 amino acids. Trimming shortened V by 2 bases and J by 3 bases, and 13 bases separated the two germline ends. Germline CDR1 reads KGHSH; CDR2 reads LQKENI.

The chain couples TRBV14 to TRBJ2-5; D is undetermined. This CDR3 spans 14 amino acids. Trimming cost V 5 bases and J 4 bases, with 14 bases left between them. CDR1 and CDR2 (germline): SGHDN, FVKESK. CDR3 coding DNA: TGTGCCAGCAGCGCCTCTATTGGCCCAGAGACCCAGTACTTC. This gives the protein CASSASIGPETQYF.

The chain joins TRBV15 to TRBJ1-1; no reliable D call. The V gene's germline CDR1 is LNHNV and CDR2 YYDKDF (reference sequence). The CDR3 has 14 amino acids. The germline V and J ends were trimmed by 2 bases and 11 bases, with 18 bases remaining between them. The CDR3 nucleotides are TGTGCCACCAGCAGACCACCGGCCAATAACCGGGCTTTCTTT. It translates to CATSRPPANNRAFF.

The rearrangement joins TRBV2 to TRBJ1-5; D remains unclear. Germline loops: CDR1 SNHLY, CDR2 FYNNEI. The ends were cut back, 6 bases at V and 1 base at J, with 16 bases in the middle. There are 16 residues in the CDR3. The CDR3 protein is CASRGSQTFSNQPQHF. CDR3 sequence (DNA): TGTGCCAGCAGAGGGAGCCAGACCTTCAGCAATCAGCCCCAGCATTTT.

CDR3 region: CASSPPWGADTEAFF. The CDR3 DNA follows: TGTGCCAGCTCACCACCTTGGGGGGCAGATACTGAAGCTTTCTTT. The rearrangement joins TRBV18 to TRBJ1-1, with D tentatively TRBD1 (6 bases). The CDR3 contains 15 residues. Trimming took 0 bases from V and 5 from J, leaving 13 bases between them. Germline values: CDR1 KGHSH, CDR2 LQKENI. Full variable domain (outside the CDR3, taken from reference TRBV18 and TRBJ1-1): NAGVMQNPRHLVRRRGQEARLRCSPMKGHSHVYWYRQLPEEGLKFMVYLQKENIIDESGMPKERFSAEFPKEGPSILRIQQVVRGDSAAYFCASSPPWGADTEAFFGQGTRLTVV.

This clone came up once. The chain carries TRBV6-6 and TRBJ1-1; no firm D call. Trimming removed 0 bases at V and 6 bases at J, with 8 bases between. CDR1 MNHNY and CDR2 SVGAGI come from the germline V gene (reference sequence). This CDR3 contains 13 residues. CDR3 residues: CASSYSTDAEAFF. The CDR3 nucleotides read TGTGCCAGCAGTTACTCAACAGACGCTGAAGCTTTCTTT.

The chain combines TRBV7-6 with TRBJ2-7; tentatively, D is TRBD1 (6 bases). The CDR3 totals 13 residues. Trimming took 5 bases from V and 7 from J, leaving 15 bases between them. Germline V CDR1 and CDR2: SGHVS, FNYEAQ. CDR3 residues: CASSLRQAGEQYF. In nucleotides, the CDR3 is TGTGCCAGCAGCCTGAGACAGGCCGGGGAGCAGTACTTC.

The chain recombines TRBV20-1 with TRBJ1-2; D may be TRBD1 (6 bases). The germline V and J ends were trimmed by 3 bases and 6 bases, with 8 bases remaining between them. Per germline, CDR1 DFQATT and CDR2 SNEGSKA (reference sequence). The CDR3 extends over 11 amino acids. The CDR3 DNA follows: TGCAGTGCTAGGAAGGGGGATGGCTACACCTTC. This sequence encodes CSARKGDGYTF.

The chain carries TRBV6-5 and TRBJ2-4, with 9 bases matching TRBD1. V lost 4 bases, J lost 5 bases, and 3 bases stayed unmatched. The CDR3 loop spans 14 amino acids. Germline CDR1 and CDR2: MNHEY and SVGAGI. CDR3 amino acids: CASSSRTGENIQYF. In DNA, the CDR3 is TGTGCCAGCAGTTCCCGGACAGGGGAAAACATTCAGTACTTC.

This chain connects TRBV5-4 to TRBJ2-1; possibly TRBD1 or TRBD2 for D (6 bases each). The ends were cut back, 1 base at V and 15 bases at J, with 20 bases in the middle. CDR1 is SGHNT and CDR2 is YYREEE in the germline V gene (reference sequence). CDR3 length: 14 amino acids. The CDR3 sequence is CASSLSLIGGVRFF. The CDR3 DNA reads TGTGCCAGCAGCTTGTCTCTGATCGGGGGCGTTCGGTTCTTC.

This chain uses TRBV7-2 with TRBJ1-1; 10 nucleotides agree with TRBD1. In germline, CDR1 is SGHTA, CDR2 FQGNSA. The CDR3 is made up of 13 amino acids. V dropped 5 bases and J dropped 10; count of bases not matched to a gene: 7. The CDR3 DNA reads TGTGCCAGCAGCCCAGGACAGGGGGTATCAGCTTTCTTT. The encoded protein is CASSPGQGVSAFF.

V is TRBV4-1 and J is TRBJ2-5, with 11 bases fitting TRBD2. CDR1 and CDR2 from the germline V gene are MGHRA and YSYEKL. The CDR3 totals 15 residues. The V gene end was trimmed by 4 bases and the J gene end by 7 bases; junction bases not matched to a gene: 8. The CDR3 region is CASSPGTSGQGTQYF. The CDR3, as DNA: TGCGCCAGCAGCCCAGGGACTAGCGGCCAGGGGACCCAGTACTTC.

This sequence joins TRBV2 and TRBJ1-3; D is perhaps TRBD1 (5 bases). CDR3 size: 15 residues. Trimming took off 6 bases at V and 0 bases at J, with 12 bases between the two ends. Germline V gene data show CDR1 as SNHLY and CDR2 as FYNNEI. CDR3 amino acids: CASSPTGYSGNTIYF. The CDR3 DNA is TGTGCCAGCAGCCCCACAGGATACTCTGGAAACACCATATATTTT.

V gene TRBV14 combines with J gene TRBJ2-3; D call uncertain. V gave up 0 bases and J gave up 9 bases, with 7 bases separating them. Germline V lookup: CDR1 SGHDN, CDR2 FVKESK. There are 12 residues in the CDR3. The CDR3 is CASSQDGVTQYF. For the CDR3, the DNA is TGTGCCAGCAGCCAAGATGGGGTAACGCAGTATTTT.

This sequence joins TRBV6-4 and TRBJ1-1; no clear D gene. Trimming left V 4 bases short and J 1 base short, with 7 bases between. This CDR3 spans 13 amino acids. Per the germline V gene, CDR1 is MRHNA and CDR2 is SNTAGT. DNA for the CDR3: TGTGCCAGCAGTGTGGAAGGGAACACTGAAGCTTTCTTT. It specifies CASSVEGNTEAFF.

The chain has TRBV6-5 and TRBJ1-6; 10 bases are shared with TRBD1. CDR3 size: 16 residues. From germline, CDR1 is MNHEY and CDR2 SVGAGI. The J segment lost 8 bases and the V segment lost 0 bases, leaving 4 bases of the junction unmatched. CDR3 amino acids: CASSYSTGGIDSPLHF. DNA for the CDR3: TGTGCCAGCAGTTACTCGACAGGGGGCATAGATTCACCCCTCCACTTT.

The CDR3 region is CASSFHPTPGHFPTTNEKLFF. CDR3 nucleotides: TGTGCCAGTAGTTTTCACCCTACACCGGGACACTTCCCGACGACTAATGAAAAACTGTTTTTT. This chain uses TRBV19 with TRBJ1-4; maybe TRBD1 (6 bases). V dropped 5 bases and J dropped 2 bases, with 30 bases sitting between them. Germline V gives CDR1 LNHDA, CDR2 SQIVND (reference sequence). The CDR3 spans 21 residues.

The chain is built from TRBV15 and TRBJ2-4; 10 nucleotides match TRBD2. Trimming at V came to 1 base and at J to 8 bases, leaving 5 bases not matched to a gene. The CDR3 has 15 residues. Germline CDR1 is LNHNV and CDR2 is YYDKDF (reference sequence). CDR3: CATSRVSGGAYIQYF. In nucleotides, the CDR3 is TGTGCCACCAGCAGAGTAAGCGGGGGGGCGTACATTCAGTACTTC.

This clone was recorded only once. The rearrangement uses TRBV6-1 and TRBJ1-2, with D possibly being TRBD1 (6 bases). This CDR3 spans 10 amino acids. Germline V gene lookup returns CDR1 MNHNS and CDR2 SASEGT. V dropped 6 bases and J dropped 8 bases, with 7 bases sitting between them. CDR3 residues: CASRGGGYTF. The DNA of the CDR3 is TGTGCCAGCAGGGGGGGCGGCTACACCTTC.

V is TRBV21-1 and J is TRBJ2-1; whether TRBD2, the table's D call, matches the DNA was not checked. TRBV21-1 is a documented pseudogene. The CDR3 length is 16 residues. CDR3 nucleotide sequence: TGTGCCAGCAGCACATCCGGGGGTTACTCCTACAATGAGCAGTTCTTC. Amino acids: CASSTSGGYSYNEQFF.

The rearrangement joins TRBV6-5 to TRBJ2-3; the D gene could be TRBD1 or TRBD2 (5 bases each). The CDR3 contains 16 residues. V lost 0 bases and J 0 bases, leaving 10 bases between the germline ends. Germline CDR1 is MNHEY and CDR2 is SVGAGI. CDR3 bases: TGTGCCAGCAGTTACTCGATCGGGGCTAGCACAGATACGCAGTATTTT. Translating it yields CASSYSIGASTDTQYF.

The CDR3 region is CASSAVDRDTEAFF. The CDR3 DNA sequence: TGTGCCAGCAGTGCCGTAGACAGGGACACTGAAGCTTTCTTT. The chain combines TRBV6-1 with TRBJ1-1; 7 bases match TRBD1. In germline, CDR1 is MNHNS, CDR2 SASEGT. The junction had 5 bases not matched to a gene; V was cut back by 4 bases and J by 3 bases. There are 14 residues in the CDR3.